A single sample gave rise to the 3 T cell receptor beta chains below, sequenced in a study of cytomegalovirus exposure and HLA in healthy donors. PCR involved 60 Vbeta and 13 Jbeta primers. Sequencing was performed with immunoSEQ multiplex PCR; in TCRdb, only in-frame clones are kept and a portion is missing. The data hold around 180,000 clones, with approximately 80% observed a single time. Sequencing was performed on PBMCs. All receptors derive from a male donor in good health and CMV-seronegative.

The chain's CDR3 is CASSLTGQGYEKLFF. In DNA form, the CDR3 reads TGTGCCAGCAGTTTAACGGGACAGGGATACGAAAAACTGTTTTTT. The rearrangement links TRBV28 to TRBJ1-4; TRBD1 matches 9 bases. In germline, CDR1 is MDHEN, CDR2 SYDVKM. Trimming took 2 bases from V and 8 from J; bases not matched to a gene: 6. The CDR3 runs to 15 residues.

The chain is built from TRBV19 and TRBJ2-2, with 9 positions matching TRBD2. The CDR3 length is 16 residues. Germline values: CDR1 LNHDA, CDR2 SQIVND (reference sequence). With 1 base clipped from V and 5 bases from J, the junction kept 5 bases outside the gene matches. In nucleotides, the CDR3 is TGTGCCAGTAGTATAGGCGGACTAGCGTTAACCGGGGAGCTGTTTTTT. Translating gives CASSIGGLALTGELFF.

This sequence joins TRBV7-8 and TRBJ2-5, with D perhaps TRBD1 (6 bases). The end of the DNA is better explained by TRBJ2-7, so the J call may be wrong. The CDR3 has 14 amino acids. Germline V lookup: CDR1 SGHVS, CDR2 FQNEAQ. CDR3 protein: CASKIRDIAYEQYF. CDR3 DNA sequence: TGTGCCAGCAAGATACGGGACATAGCCTACGAGCAGTACTTC.